This T cell receptor beta chain was documented in a study of OX40 agonist ivuxolimab in advanced cancers. The data were produced by immunoSEQ multiplex PCR, yet TCRdb's version contains in-frame clones alone and is incomplete. This table has about 81,000 clones, about 92% appearing once. This CDR3 spans 16 amino acids. V shed 6 bases and J shed 0 bases, with 16 bases lying between them. Germline values: CDR1 SGHTS, CDR2 YDEGEE. The TCR sequence derives from an adult with an advanced solid tumor such as melanoma, head and neck, liver or kidney cancer. The genes are TRBV5-8 and TRBJ1-5; no definite D call. The material sequenced was CD4+ or CD8+ T cells sorted from blood, taken in a trial of the OX40 agonist ivuxolimab. This chain's CDR3 is CASTPRGGLSNQPQHF. In DNA, the CDR3 is TGTGCCAGCACCCCCCGGGGTGGACTTAGCAATCAGCCCCAGCATTTT. The full variable domain, in which reference TRBV5-8 and TRBJ1-5 provide the parts outside the CDR3, is EAGVTQSPTHLIKTRGQQATLRCSPISGHTSVYWYQQALGLGLQFLLWYDEGEERNRGNFPPRFSGRQFPNYSSELNVNALELEDSALYLCASTPRGGLSNQPQHFGDGTRLSIL.